This is a list of T cell receptor beta chains from one sample in a study of tumor-infiltrating lymphocytes in glioblastoma multiforme. MiXCR, applied by TCRdb to the multiplex PCR reads, yields one record per CDR3 protein. The sample carries about 32,000 distinct CDR3 sequences, 60% to 65% recorded once. Sequencing input: brain tumor tissue. Receptors originate from a male donor with glioblastoma. Both conserved end residues are part of each CDR3. Fields, in order: V gene, J gene, clone size, D gene, CDR3 DNA, CDR3 protein. D genes are given only for firm matches. Size values are once, few and many counts, or a class for expanded clones, and some rows have none.

TRBV5-6	TRBJ2-5	many	TRBD2	TGTGCCAGCAGCCCTTCAAGCGGGAGGGTACAAGAGACCCAGTACTTC	CASSPSSGRVQETQYF
TRBV11-1	TRBJ2-6	-	-	TGTGCCAGCAGCCCCTTTGGAGCCAACGTCCCGACTTTC	CASSPFGANVPTF
TRBV6-2/TRBV6-3	TRBJ2-3	-	TRBD2	TGTGCCTGCAGTTCCTTTTCGGGAGGGGCGGATACGCAGTATTTT	CACSSFSGGADTQYF
TRBV6-5	TRBJ1-1	many	-	TGTGCCAGCAGTTACGTGGTGAACACTGAAGCTTTCTTT	CASSYVVNTEAFF
TRBV29-1	TRBJ2-3	-	TRBD2	TGCAGCGTGGACTCTCGCGGGAGTGGAGATACGCAGTATTTT	CSVDSRGSGDTQYF
TRBV5-1	TRBJ1-1	many	-	TGCGCCAGCAGCCGAGTGGACAGGAACACTGAAGCTTTCTTT	CASSRVDRNTEAFF
TRBV4-2	TRBJ2-7	many	-	TGTGCCAGCAGCAATGCCTACGAGCAGTACTTC	CASSNAYEQYF
TRBV5-1	TRBJ2-1	once	TRBD1	TGCGCCAGCAACTCCGGGACAGGGGCCTACATTGTGCAGTTCTTC	CASNSGTGAYIVQFF
TRBV20-1	TRBJ2-1	-	-	TGCAGTGTCAGGGAGGCTGGCTCCTACAATGAGCAGTTCTTT	CSVREAGSYNEQFF
TRBV5-4	TRBJ2-3	-	TRBD2	TGTGCCAGTAGCTTGGAGCCGGGGAGGGCCGGAGATATGCAGTATTTT	CASSLEPGRAGDMQYF
TRBV11-3	TRBJ2-7	few	-	TGTGCCAGCAGCTTATTCGCGAGCTCCTACGAGCAGTACTTC	CASSLFASSYEQYF
TRBV6-2/TRBV6-3	TRBJ2-3	few	-	TGTATCAGCAGCACGACACCGAGCACAGATACGCAGTATTTT	CISSTTPSTDTQYF
TRBV20-1	TRBJ1-2	-	-	TGCAGTGCTAGCGATTATACGGAATATGGCTACACCTTC	CSASDYTEYGYTF
TRBV7-9	TRBJ2-1	-	-	TGTGCCAGCAGCTTAGGACTAGTGGGAGACCTCGATGAGCAGTTATTC	CASSLGLVGDLDEQLF
TRBV2	TRBJ2-7	-	-	TGTGCCAGCAGTCGGGCGCGCGTTTCCTACGAGCAGTACTTC	CASSRARVSYEQYF
TRBV29-1	TRBJ2-7	once	-	TGCAGCGTCCTGGCCGGACTAACGGGCCTCGAGCAGTACTTC	CSVLAGLTGLEQYF